This note documents a single T cell receptor (beta chain) sequence. TCRdb's copy holds only in-frame clones and misses some; the assay was immunoSEQ multiplex PCR. The table has over 400,000 clones, about 90% seen once. This entry belongs to a study of Ad26.COV2.S vaccination and SARS-CoV-2 variants. This sample's treatment: 15 to 20 received Ad26.COV2.S at low or high dose, single or two shots; 5 received placebo; per-sample allocation not given. Collection of the samples took place on day 63 after the first injection of vaccine or placebo. This TCR came from a person between 18 and 65 years old who received the Ad26.COV2.S COVID-19 vaccine or a placebo. Sample: peripheral blood, taken in a trial of Ad26.COV2.S vaccine versus placebo.

Here the CDR3 DNA reads TGCGCCAGCAGCCAATCCCAGCGGGGGTACGAGCAGTACTTC. As protein: CASSQSQRGYEQYF. The V call is TRBV4-3, the J call TRBJ2-7, with 8 positions matching TRBD2. CDR3 length equals 14 residues. Per germline, CDR1 LGHNA and CDR2 YSLEER. V trimming: 2 bases; J trimming: 4 bases; junction bases outside the gene matches: 4.